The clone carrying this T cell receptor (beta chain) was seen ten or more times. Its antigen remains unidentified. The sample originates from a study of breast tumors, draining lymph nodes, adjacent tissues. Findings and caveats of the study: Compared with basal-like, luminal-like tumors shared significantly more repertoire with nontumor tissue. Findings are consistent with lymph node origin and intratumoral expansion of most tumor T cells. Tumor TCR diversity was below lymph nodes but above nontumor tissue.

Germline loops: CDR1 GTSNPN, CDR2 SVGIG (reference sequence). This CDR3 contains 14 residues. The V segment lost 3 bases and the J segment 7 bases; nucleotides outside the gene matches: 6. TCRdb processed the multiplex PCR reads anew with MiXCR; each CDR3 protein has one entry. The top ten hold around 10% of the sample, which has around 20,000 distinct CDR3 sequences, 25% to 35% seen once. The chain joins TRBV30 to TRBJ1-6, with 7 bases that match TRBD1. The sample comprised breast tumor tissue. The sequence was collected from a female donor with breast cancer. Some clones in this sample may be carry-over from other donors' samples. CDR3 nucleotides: TGTGCCTGGAGAGCGGGACAGTTAAATTCACCCCTCCACTTT. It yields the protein CAWRAGQLNSPLHF.